This T cell receptor (beta chain) was found in a study of T cell changes during pregnancy in multiple sclerosis. Clones were sequenced by immunoSEQ multiplex PCR, and TCRdb holds only the in-frame ones, with some missing. The sample carries 34,000 or so clones, about nine tenths recorded once. The CDR3 has 15 amino acids. Germline V lookup: CDR1 LGHNA, CDR2 YSLEER. The germline V and J ends were trimmed by 0 bases and 8 bases, with 16 bases remaining between them. The origin of this receptor is a female donor with multiple sclerosis, enrolled in a pregnancy study. Sequencing was performed on CD8+ T cells from peripheral blood mononuclear cells, taken before pregnancy. This sequence joins TRBV4-3 and TRBJ1-1; tentatively, D is TRBD1 (5 bases). CDR3 sequence: CASSQDGTPGGEAFF. CDR3 sequence (DNA): TGCGCCAGCAGCCAAGACGGGACCCCGGGGGGAGAAGCTTTCTTT.